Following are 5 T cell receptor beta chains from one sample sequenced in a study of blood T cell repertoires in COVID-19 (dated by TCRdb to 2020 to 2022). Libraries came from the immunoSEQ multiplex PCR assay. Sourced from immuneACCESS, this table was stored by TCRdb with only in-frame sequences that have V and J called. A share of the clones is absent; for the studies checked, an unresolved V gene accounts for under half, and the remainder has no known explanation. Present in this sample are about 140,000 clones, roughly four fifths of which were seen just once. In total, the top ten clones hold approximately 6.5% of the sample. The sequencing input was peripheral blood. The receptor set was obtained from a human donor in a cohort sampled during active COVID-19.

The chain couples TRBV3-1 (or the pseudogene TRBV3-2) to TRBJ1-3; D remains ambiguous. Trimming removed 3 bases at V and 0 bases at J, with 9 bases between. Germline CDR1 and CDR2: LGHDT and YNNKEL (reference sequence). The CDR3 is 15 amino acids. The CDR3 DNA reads TGTGCCAGCAGCCAGGAGGGATACTCTGGAAACACCATATATTTT. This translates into CASSQEGYSGNTIYF.

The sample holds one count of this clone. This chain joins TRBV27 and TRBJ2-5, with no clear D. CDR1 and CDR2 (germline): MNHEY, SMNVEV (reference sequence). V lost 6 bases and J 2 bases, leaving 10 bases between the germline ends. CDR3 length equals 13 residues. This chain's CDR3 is CASRSTLQETQYF. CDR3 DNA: TGTGCCAGCAGGTCGACTCTTCAAGAGACCCAGTACTTC.

In DNA form, the CDR3 reads TGCGCCAGCAGTGAGTACGGGACACCGAACACCGGGGAGCTGTTTTTT. It encodes CASSEYGTPNTGELFF. The chain has TRBV10-2 and TRBJ2-2; a weak D match, TRBD1 (6 bases). Deletions cut 1 base from V and 0 bases from J, with 9 bases between. Looked up from germline, CDR1 is WSHSY and CDR2 is SAAADI. CDR3 length equals 16 residues.

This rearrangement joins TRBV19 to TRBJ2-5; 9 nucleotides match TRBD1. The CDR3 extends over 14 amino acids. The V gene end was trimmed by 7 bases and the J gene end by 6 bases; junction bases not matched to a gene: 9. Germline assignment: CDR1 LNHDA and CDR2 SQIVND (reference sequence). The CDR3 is CASTATGGAQTQYF. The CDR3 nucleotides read TGTGCCAGTACCGCCACAGGGGGCGCCCAGACCCAGTACTTC.

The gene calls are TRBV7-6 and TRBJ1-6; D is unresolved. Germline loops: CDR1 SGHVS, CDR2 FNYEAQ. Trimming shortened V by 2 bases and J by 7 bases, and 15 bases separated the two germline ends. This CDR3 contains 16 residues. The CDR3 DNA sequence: TGTGCCAGCAGCTTAAGTTACCGAGCCGAGAATTCACCCCTCCACTTT. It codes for CASSLSYRAENSPLHF.